Presented here are 2 T cell receptor beta chains from one specimen sequenced in a study of T cell clones after liver transplantation. Data came from immunoSEQ multiplex PCR; TCRdb stores just in-frame clones and leaves some out. The sample includes tens of thousands of clones, about 80% of them seen just once. The sequenced sample was CD4+ T cells from blood, obtained 12 months after liver transplant. All receptors come from a human patient who received a liver transplant. A subset of T cells may come from the graft donor.

Comment on this clone: The junction differs from germline at one of its ends, possibly a read error. V gene TRBV6-1 combines with J gene TRBJ1-1, with D maybe TRBD1 (6 bases). The CDR3 has 11 amino acids. Per germline, CDR1 MNHNS and CDR2 SASEGT. DNA of the CDR3: TGTGCCGGCAGGGGGAACACTGAAGCTTTCTTT. Translated, it gives CAGRGNTEAFF.

This chain uses TRBV7-9 with TRBJ1-1; possibly TRBD1 for D (6 bases). This CDR3 has 14 amino acids. Trimming took 5 bases from V and 11 from J, leaving 21 bases between them. The germline CDR1 and CDR2 sequences are SEHNR and FQNEAQ (reference sequence). CDR3 DNA sequence: TGTGCCAGCAGCCTTAGCCCAGGGGTGGGACGTGCTTTCTTT. Encoded protein: CASSLSPGVGRAFF.